What follows are 29 T cell receptor beta chains derived from one specimen sequenced in a study of T-cell memory formation after mild COVID-19. From the 5' RACE reads, TCRdb called clonotypes with MiXCR, one entry per CDR3 protein. The table lists about 280,000 distinct CDR3 sequences, 7.5% to 9.5% of them singletons. Sample: PBMCs or a T cell subset sorted from them (not recorded which). These receptors were obtained from a man between 18 and 35 years old who had mild COVID-19 (a few samples of this study predate the infection). Cell type and time point are not known.

In this sample, this clonotype turned up a few times. The rearrangement links TRBV30 to TRBJ2-2, with D possibly being TRBD2 (5 bases). The V gene's germline CDR1 is GTSNPN and CDR2 SVGIG (reference sequence). The CDR3 loop spans 13 amino acids. The V and J ends lost 0 bases and 4 bases respectively, with 6 bases between them. The CDR3 region has the DNA TGTGCCTGGAGTGTAGGGAGCACCGGGGAGCTGTTTTTT. Protein product: CAWSVGSTGELFF. Supplemented by reference TRBV30 and TRBJ2-2, the full variable domain reads SQTIHQWPATLVQPVGSPLSLECTVEGTSNPNLYWYRQAAGRGLQLLFYSVGIGQISSEVPQNLSASRPQDRQFILSSKKLLLSDSGFYLCAWSVGSTGELFFGEGSRLTVL.

Many counts were recorded for this clonotype. The genes are TRBV7-2 and TRBJ1-1; D not resolved. Looked up from germline, CDR1 is SGHTA and CDR2 is FQGNSA. This CDR3 has 14 amino acids. V was clipped by 5 bases and J by 7 bases, with 17 bases between them. CDR3 amino acids: CASSPHSSTSEAFF. The CDR3 region has the DNA TGTGCCAGCAGCCCCCACAGTTCTACTAGTGAAGCTTTCTTT.

The rearrangement links TRBV5-4 to TRBJ2-6, with D perhaps matching TRBD1 (6 bases). The germline CDR1 and CDR2 sequences are SGHNT and YYREEE (reference sequence). Trimming stripped 0 bases from V and 0 bases from J, with 10 bases between. The CDR3 runs to 17 residues. The CDR3 loop reads CASSLGQASSGANVLTF. In DNA form, the CDR3 reads TGTGCCAGCAGCTTGGGACAGGCTAGCTCTGGGGCCAACGTCCTGACTTTC.

This clonotype was counted between two and nine times. This chain connects TRBV7-3 to TRBJ1-1; D perhaps matches TRBD1 (5 bases). V was pared by 3 bases and J by 3 bases, with 11 bases between. This CDR3 is 14 amino acids long. Germline V gene lookup returns CDR1 SGHTA and CDR2 FQGTGA. CDR3 bases: TGTGCCAGCAGCTTGACAGTAAGAGACACTGAAGCTTTCTTT. Amino acid sequence: CASSLTVRDTEAFF.

For the CDR3, the DNA is TGTGCCAGCACCCGGACGGAAGCTAACTATGGCTACACCTTC. Protein sequence: CASTRTEANYGYTF. The chain carries TRBV6-6 and TRBJ1-2, with no clear D. The ends were cut back, 7 bases at V and 0 bases at J, with 12 bases in the middle. The CDR3 length is 14 residues. CDR1 and CDR2 from the germline V gene are MNHNY and SVGAGI (reference sequence).

This clonotype was detected a few times. This chain joins TRBV5-6 and TRBJ1-1, with D possibly matching TRBD1 (6 bases). Trimming removed 4 bases at V and 6 bases at J, with 13 bases between. The CDR3 runs to 13 residues. The germline V gene encodes CDR1 SGHDT and CDR2 YYEEEE. CDR3 sequence (DNA): TGTGCCAGCAGCCAACAGGGATCGGCTGAAGCTTTCTTT. Its translation: CASSQQGSAEAFF.

This clonotype was seen ten or more times. The chain employs TRBV10-3 and TRBJ1-5; tentatively, D is TRBD1 (5 bases). Trimming took 0 bases from V and 3 from J, leaving 12 bases between them. The CDR3 sequence is 16 residues long. In germline, CDR1 is ENHRY, CDR2 SYGVKD. The CDR3 region has the DNA TGTGCCATCAGTGAGTCGAACTGGGGGACCAATCAGCCCCAGCATTTT. Translating it yields CAISESNWGTNQPQHF.

This clonotype has a count of ten or more. The chain recombines TRBV12-3 or TRBV12-4 with TRBJ2-2; 8 nucleotides agree with TRBD1. The CDR3 length is 15 residues. V gave up 6 bases and J gave up 5 bases; unmatched junction bases: 8. The CDR3 nucleotides are TGTGCCAGCAGACCAGGACAGGGAATTACCGGGGAGCTGTTTTTT. This gives the protein CASRPGQGITGELFF.

The chain carries TRBV7-2 and TRBJ1-6, with D hard to call. This CDR3 contains 13 residues. Trimming removed 6 bases from V and 10 bases from J, with 13 bases in between. Germline loops: CDR1 SGHTA, CDR2 FQGNSA. In nucleotides, the CDR3 is TGTGCCAGCAGTCGTCGTTTAGACTCACCCCTCCACTTT. It translates to CASSRRLDSPLHF.

The V gene is TRBV24-1, the J gene TRBJ2-1, with D uncertain. The CDR3 extends over 13 amino acids. Germline CDR1 KGHDR, CDR2 SFDVKD. V was cut by 3 bases and J by 9 bases, with 11 bases left in between. In nucleotides, the CDR3 is TGTGCCACCAGTGATATCGGGCTGGGTGAGCAGTTCTTC. This codes for CATSDIGLGEQFF.

This clonotype turned up a few times. The chain couples TRBV7-2 to TRBJ2-4, with a weak D call TRBD2 (7 bases). Per the germline V gene, CDR1 is SGHTA and CDR2 is FQGNSA. V dropped 5 bases and J dropped 7 bases, with 15 bases sitting between them. The CDR3 covers 14 residues. CDR3 sequence (DNA): TGTGCCAGCAGCCAGTGGGGGGGGCAGAACATTCAGTACTTC. This translates into CASSQWGGQNIQYF.

This chain uses TRBV7-2 with TRBJ1-1; 7 bases agree with TRBD1. Looked up from germline, CDR1 is SGHTA and CDR2 is FQGNSA. The V segment lost 5 bases and the J segment 6 bases; nucleotides outside the gene matches: 6. The CDR3 covers 13 residues. The CDR3 sequence: CASSQGQVPEAFF. CDR3 nucleotides: TGTGCCAGCAGCCAAGGACAGGTGCCTGAAGCTTTCTTT. Together with reference TRBV7-2 and TRBJ1-1, the CDR3 gives the full variable domain: GAGVSQSPSNKVTEKGKDVELRCDPISGHTALYWYRQSLGQGLEFLIYFQGNSAPDKSGLPSDRFSAERTGGSVSTLTIQRTQQEDSAVYLCASSQGQVPEAFFGQGTRLTVV.

The V and J genes are TRBV7-9 and TRBJ1-5; TRBD1 matches at 10 bases. V lost 3 bases to trimming and J lost 7 bases; unmatched junction nucleotides: 6. The CDR3 sequence is 15 residues long. The V gene's germline CDR1 is SEHNR and CDR2 FQNEAQ (reference sequence). CDR3 in DNA: TGTGCCAGCAGCTTGGGAGGGACAGGGGCACAGCCCCAGCATTTT. This encodes CASSLGGTGAQPQHF.

This clonotype was counted only a few times. The chain links TRBV20-1 to TRBJ1-5; D remains unclear. Germline V gene sequence: CDR1 DFQATT, CDR2 SNEGSKA (reference sequence). This CDR3 comprises 12 residues. Trimming took 0 bases from V and 6 from J, leaving 6 bases between them. The CDR3 nucleotides read TGCAGTGCTAGAGAGGGGAGTCAGCCCCAGCATTTT. It translates to CSAREGSQPQHF.

This clonotype occurred a few times. The CDR3 reads CSARDPHRNTDTQYF. CDR3 sequence (DNA): TGCAGTGCTAGAGATCCCCACAGGAACACAGATACGCAGTATTTT. The chain has TRBV20-1 and TRBJ2-3; possible D gene TRBD1, 5 bases. From germline, CDR1 is DFQATT and CDR2 SNEGSKA (reference sequence). V lost 0 bases and J 2 bases, leaving 12 bases between the germline ends. The CDR3 extends over 15 amino acids.

This clonotype showed up just a few times. The chain uses TRBV29-1 and TRBJ1-1, with 10 bases aligning to TRBD1. This CDR3 is built from 15 residues. Germline CDR1 is SQVTM and CDR2 is ANQGSEA. V lost 6 bases to trimming and J lost 0 bases; unmatched junction nucleotides: 7. The CDR3 reads CSVTGGREMNTEAFF. The DNA for the CDR3 is TGCAGCGTGACAGGGGGCAGGGAAATGAACACTGAAGCTTTCTTT. The variable domain in full, completed from reference TRBV29-1 and TRBJ1-1, reads SAVISQKPSRDICQRGTSLTIQCQVDSQVTMMFWYRQQPGQSLTLIATANQGSEATYESGFVIDKFPISRPNLTFSTLTVSNMSPEDSSIYLCSVTGGREMNTEAFFGQGTRLTVV.

This clonotype was seen ten or more times. J is TRBJ1-3 and V is TRBV10-3, with D tentatively TRBD1 (6 bases). Deletions cut 4 bases from V and 0 bases from J, with 13 bases between. CDR1 is ENHRY and CDR2 is SYGVKD in the germline V gene. This CDR3 has 16 residues. The CDR3 bases are TGTGCCATCAGTGGCCAACAGGGTAGCTCTGGAAACACCATATATTTT. Translated, it gives CAISGQQGSSGNTIYF.

This clonotype was seen many times. The rearrangement joins TRBV5-1 to TRBJ2-5; D uncertain. The CDR3 spans 14 residues. V dropped 4 bases and J dropped 3 bases, with 13 bases sitting between them. CDR1 SGHRS and CDR2 YFSETQ come from the germline V gene. CDR3 bases: TGCGCCAGCAGCGGGTCAGGTGGGGAAGAGACCCAGTACTTC. Translated: CASSGSGGEETQYF.

This clonotype has a handful of counts. The CDR3 region is CASSLATGGMIHEQYF. CDR3 coding DNA: TGTGCCAGCAGCTTAGCGACAGGGGGCATGATCCACGAGCAGTACTTC. The rearrangement uses TRBV7-9 and TRBJ2-7, with 10 bases lining up with TRBD1. Unmatched junction bases numbered 7, after V lost 0 bases and J lost 5 bases. This CDR3 region has 16 residues. Looked up from germline, CDR1 is SEHNR and CDR2 is FQNEAQ (reference sequence).

The chain has TRBV4-3 and TRBJ1-1, with D perhaps matching TRBD1 (5 bases). Germline V gene data show CDR1 as LGHNA and CDR2 as YSLEER. V gave up 0 bases and J gave up 1 base, with 9 bases separating them. The CDR3 runs 15 residues. The CDR3 DNA is TGCGCCAGCAGCCAAGATAGGGGACCGAACACTGAAGCTTTCTTT. This codes for CASSQDRGPNTEAFF.

This clonotype showed up just a few times. The chain employs TRBV5-1 and TRBJ2-1; D perhaps matches TRBD1 (5 bases). There are 15 residues in the CDR3. CDR1 and CDR2 (germline): SGHRS, YFSETQ. The V and J ends lost 0 bases and 5 bases respectively, with 12 bases between them. The chain's CDR3 is CASSLALGPNNEQFF. The DNA for the CDR3 is TGCGCCAGCAGCTTGGCCTTGGGGCCCAACAATGAGCAGTTCTTC.

The chain combines TRBV6-1 with TRBJ1-1; D ambiguous. This CDR3 comprises 15 residues. Germline V gives CDR1 MNHNS, CDR2 SASEGT. V was trimmed by 3 bases and J by 1 base, leaving 12 bases between them. This CDR3 is CASSDFSAGNTEAFF. CDR3 DNA: TGTGCCAGCAGTGATTTTTCGGCAGGGAACACTGAAGCTTTCTTT.

This clonotype was counted between two and nine times. A much larger clone sits a single nucleotide away, making a read error possible. The chain carries TRBV20-1 and TRBJ2-5; 12 bases fit TRBD2. This CDR3 comprises 14 residues. With V trimmed by 2 bases and J by 4 bases, 2 bases remained unmatched. Looked up from germline, CDR1 is DFQATT and CDR2 is SNEGSKA (reference sequence). The CDR3 spells CSARLAGGRETQYF. The CDR3 coding sequence is TGCAGTGCTAGACTAGCGGGGGGGCGAGAGACCCAGTACTTC.

There are a few counts of this clonotype. The CDR3 DNA is TGTGCCAGCAGCTTGGTTGTAGGGGCGGCTTTCTTT. It specifies CASSLVVGAAFF. The chain combines TRBV5-6 with TRBJ1-1, with D possibly matching TRBD1 (5 bases). The CDR3 runs to 12 residues. Per germline, CDR1 SGHDT and CDR2 YYEEEE. Deletions cut 0 bases from V and 11 bases from J, with 11 bases between.

The chain uses TRBV20-1 and TRBJ2-3; D is tentatively TRBD1 or TRBD2 (5 bases each). This CDR3 region has 14 residues. V gave up 3 bases and J gave up 3 bases, with 13 bases separating them. Germline-derived CDR1 and CDR2 are DFQATT and SNEGSKA (reference sequence). The CDR3 DNA follows: TGCAGTGCTAGGTGGGGCCCGGGAACAGATACGCAGTATTTT. Translated: CSARWGPGTDTQYF.

In this sample, this clonotype turned up many times. CDR3 nucleotides: TGCAGCGTTGGTTCTATCATCACAGATACGCAGTATTTT. Protein product: CSVGSIITDTQYF. The gene calls are TRBV29-1 and TRBJ2-3, with D unclear. CDR3 length equals 13 residues. The germline CDR1 and CDR2 sequences are SQVTM and ANQGSEA. V was shortened by 4 bases and J by 2 bases, with 10 bases between the two germline ends.

The gene calls are TRBV6-1 and TRBJ2-1, with TRBD1 as a possible D gene (6 bases). Trimming removed 1 base at V and 4 bases at J, with 11 bases between. This CDR3 is 15 amino acids long. Germline-derived CDR1 and CDR2 are MNHNS and SASEGT. The CDR3 loop reads CASSEVGQRYNEQFF. CDR3 nucleotides: TGTGCCAGCAGTGAAGTTGGACAGCGATACAATGAGCAGTTCTTC.

The chain combines TRBV10-3 with TRBJ2-7; TRBD1 agrees at 9 bases. V was pared by 0 bases and J by 1 base, with 1 base of the junction left unmatched. The length of the CDR3 is 15 residues. Germline-derived CDR1 and CDR2 are ENHRY and SYGVKD. In DNA form, the CDR3 reads TGTGCCATCAGTGAGTCGGACAGGGGATCCTACGAGCAGTACGTC. As protein: CAISESDRGSYEQYV.

The V and J genes are TRBV4-3 and TRBJ2-3; D gene uncertain. The length of the CDR3 is 14 residues. Looked up from germline, CDR1 is LGHNA and CDR2 is YSLEER. V lost 3 bases, J lost 0 bases, and 7 bases lay in between. The CDR3, as DNA: TGCGCCAGCAGCCAGTGGGGAAGCACAGATACGCAGTATTTT. Its translation is CASSQWGSTDTQYF.